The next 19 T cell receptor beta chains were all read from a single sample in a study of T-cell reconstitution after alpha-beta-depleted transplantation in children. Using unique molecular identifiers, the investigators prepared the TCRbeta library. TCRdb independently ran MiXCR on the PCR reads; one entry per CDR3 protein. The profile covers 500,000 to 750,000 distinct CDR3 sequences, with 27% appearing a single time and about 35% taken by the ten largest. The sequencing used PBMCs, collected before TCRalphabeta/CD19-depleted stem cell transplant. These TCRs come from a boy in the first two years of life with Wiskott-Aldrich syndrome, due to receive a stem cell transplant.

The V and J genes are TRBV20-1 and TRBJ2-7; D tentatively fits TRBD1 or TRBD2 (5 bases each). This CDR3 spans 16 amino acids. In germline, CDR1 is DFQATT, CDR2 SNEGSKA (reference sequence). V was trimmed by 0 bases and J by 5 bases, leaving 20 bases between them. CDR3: CSARDQRGPLGHEQYF. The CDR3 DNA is TGCAGTGCTAGAGATCAACGGGGCCCTCTAGGGCACGAGCAGTACTTC.

Here the CDR3 DNA reads TGTGCCACCAGTGATCCGCCGGGTAGTGGGGGAGAGACCCAGTACTTC. Translating gives CATSDPPGSGGETQYF. The rearrangement links TRBV24-1 to TRBJ2-5; D is perhaps TRBD1 or TRBD2 (5 bases each). CDR1 is KGHDR and CDR2 is SFDVKD in the germline V gene. The CDR3 runs to 16 residues. V dropped 3 bases and J dropped 4 bases, with 17 bases sitting between them.

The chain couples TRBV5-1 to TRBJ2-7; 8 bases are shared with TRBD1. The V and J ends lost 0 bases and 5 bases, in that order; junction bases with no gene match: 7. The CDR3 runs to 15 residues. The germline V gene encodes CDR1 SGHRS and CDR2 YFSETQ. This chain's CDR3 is CASSLGGTGFNEQYF. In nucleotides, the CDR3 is TGCGCCAGCAGCTTGGGAGGGACAGGTTTTAACGAGCAGTACTTC.

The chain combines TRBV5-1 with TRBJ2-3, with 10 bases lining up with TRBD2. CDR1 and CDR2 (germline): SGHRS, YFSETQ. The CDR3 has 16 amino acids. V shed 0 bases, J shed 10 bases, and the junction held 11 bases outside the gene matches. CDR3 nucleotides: TGCGCCAGCAGCTTGGATCGGGGACTAGCGATCAAGGCGCAGTATTTT. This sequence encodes CASSLDRGLAIKAQYF.

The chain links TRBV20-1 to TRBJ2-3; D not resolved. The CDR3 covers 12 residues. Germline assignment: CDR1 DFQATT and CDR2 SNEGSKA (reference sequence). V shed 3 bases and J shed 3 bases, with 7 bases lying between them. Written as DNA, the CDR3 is TGCAGTGCTAGTCCCGGAACAGATACGCAGTATTTT. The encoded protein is CSASPGTDTQYF.

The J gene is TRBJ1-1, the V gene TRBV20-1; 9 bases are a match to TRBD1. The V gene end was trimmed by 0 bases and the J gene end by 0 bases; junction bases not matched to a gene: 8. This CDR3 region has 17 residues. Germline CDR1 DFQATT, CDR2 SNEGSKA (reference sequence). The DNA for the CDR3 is TGCAGTGCTAGAGAATGGAGGACAGGGGCACTGAACACTGAAGCTTTCTTT. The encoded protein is CSAREWRTGALNTEAFF.

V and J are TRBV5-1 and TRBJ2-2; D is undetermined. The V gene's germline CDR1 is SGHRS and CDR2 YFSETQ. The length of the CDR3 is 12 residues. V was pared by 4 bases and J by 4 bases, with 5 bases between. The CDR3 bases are TGCGCCAGCAGCAGACTCACCGGGGAGCTGTTTTTT. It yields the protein CASSRLTGELFF.

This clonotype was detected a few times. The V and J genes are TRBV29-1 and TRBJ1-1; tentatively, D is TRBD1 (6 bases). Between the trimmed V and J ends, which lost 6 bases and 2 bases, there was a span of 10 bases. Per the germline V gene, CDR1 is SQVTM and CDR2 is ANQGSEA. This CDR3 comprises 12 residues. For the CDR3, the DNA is TGCAGCGTCGGGACACCAAACACTGAAGCTTTCTTT. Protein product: CSVGTPNTEAFF.

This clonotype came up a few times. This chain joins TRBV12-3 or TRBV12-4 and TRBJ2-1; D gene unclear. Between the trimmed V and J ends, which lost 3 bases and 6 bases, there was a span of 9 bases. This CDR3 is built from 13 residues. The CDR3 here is CASSLYGPNEQFF. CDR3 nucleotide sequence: TGTGCCAGCAGTTTGTATGGGCCCAATGAGCAGTTCTTC.

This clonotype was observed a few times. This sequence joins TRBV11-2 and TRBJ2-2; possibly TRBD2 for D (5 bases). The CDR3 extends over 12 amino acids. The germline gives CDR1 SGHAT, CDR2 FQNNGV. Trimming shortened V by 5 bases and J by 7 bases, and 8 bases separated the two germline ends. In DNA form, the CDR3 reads TGTGCCAGCAGCAAGGCGGGCGGGGAGCTGTTTTTT. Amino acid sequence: CASSKAGGELFF. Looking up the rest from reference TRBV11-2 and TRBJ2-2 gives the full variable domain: EAGVAQSPRYKIIEKRQSVAFWCNPISGHATLYWYQQILGQGPKLLIQFQNNGVVDDSQLPKDRFSAERLKGVDSTLKIQPAKLEDSAVYLCASSKAGGELFFGEGSRLTVL.

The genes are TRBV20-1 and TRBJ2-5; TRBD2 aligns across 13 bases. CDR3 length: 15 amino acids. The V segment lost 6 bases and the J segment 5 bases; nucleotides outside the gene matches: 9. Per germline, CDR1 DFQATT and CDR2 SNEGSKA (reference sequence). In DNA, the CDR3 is TGCAGTGCAACCGGACTAGCGGGAGAAAAGGAGACCCAGTACTTC. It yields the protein CSATGLAGEKETQYF.

The CDR3 spells CSVDQGVDEQFF. DNA of the CDR3: TGCAGCGTAGATCAGGGGGTCGATGAGCAGTTCTTC. The chain has TRBV29-1 and TRBJ2-1, with 7 bases that match TRBD1. Germline-derived CDR1 and CDR2 are SQVTM and ANQGSEA. This CDR3 contains 12 residues. V was pared by 6 bases and J by 8 bases, with 7 bases of the junction left unmatched.

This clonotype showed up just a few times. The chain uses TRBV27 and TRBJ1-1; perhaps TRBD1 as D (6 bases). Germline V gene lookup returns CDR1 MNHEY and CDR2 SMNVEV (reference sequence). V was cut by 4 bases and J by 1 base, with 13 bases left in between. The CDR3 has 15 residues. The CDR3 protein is CASSSPGGPNTEAFF. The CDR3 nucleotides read TGTGCCAGCAGTTCCCCCGGGGGCCCGAACACTGAAGCTTTCTTT.

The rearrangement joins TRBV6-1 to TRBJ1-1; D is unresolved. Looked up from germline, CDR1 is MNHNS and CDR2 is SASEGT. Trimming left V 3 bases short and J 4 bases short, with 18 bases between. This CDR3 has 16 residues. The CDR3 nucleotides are TGTGCCAGCAGTGAGAGGACGACTAGGATGGGCACTGAAGCTTTCTTT. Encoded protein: CASSERTTRMGTEAFF.

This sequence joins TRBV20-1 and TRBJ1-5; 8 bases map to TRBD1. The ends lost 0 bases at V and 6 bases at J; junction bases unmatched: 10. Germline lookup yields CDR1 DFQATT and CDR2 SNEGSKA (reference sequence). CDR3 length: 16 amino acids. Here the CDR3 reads CSARDPGGRGTQPQHF. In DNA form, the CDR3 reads TGCAGTGCTAGAGATCCAGGGGGCAGGGGCACTCAGCCCCAGCATTTT.

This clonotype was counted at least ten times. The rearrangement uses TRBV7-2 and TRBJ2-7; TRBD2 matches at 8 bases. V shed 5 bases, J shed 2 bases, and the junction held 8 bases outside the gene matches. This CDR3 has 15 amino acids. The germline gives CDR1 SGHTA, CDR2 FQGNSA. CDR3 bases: TGTGCCAGCAGCGTAACTAGCGGAGCTACCTACGAGCAGTACTTC. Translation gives CASSVTSGATYEQYF.

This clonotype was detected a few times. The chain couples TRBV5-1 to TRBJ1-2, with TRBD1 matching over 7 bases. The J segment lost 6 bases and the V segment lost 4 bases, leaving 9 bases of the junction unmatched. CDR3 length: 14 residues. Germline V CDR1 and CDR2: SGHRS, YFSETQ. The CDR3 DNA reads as TGCGCCAGCAGCGGGACCGGGACAGACGATGGCTACACCTTC. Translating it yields CASSGTGTDDGYTF. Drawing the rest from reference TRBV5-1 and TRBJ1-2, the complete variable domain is KAGVTQTPRYLIKTRGQQVTLSCSPISGHRSVSWYQQTPGQGLQFLFEYFSETQRNKGNFPGRFSGRQFSNSRSEMNVSTLELGDSALYLCASSGTGTDDGYTFGSGTRLTVV.

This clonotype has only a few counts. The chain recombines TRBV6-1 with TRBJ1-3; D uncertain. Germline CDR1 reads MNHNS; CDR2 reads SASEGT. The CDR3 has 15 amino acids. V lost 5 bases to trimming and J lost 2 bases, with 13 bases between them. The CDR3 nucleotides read TGTGCCAGCAGTCGCTTAAAATCCCCTGGAAACACCATATATTTT. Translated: CASSRLKSPGNTIYF.

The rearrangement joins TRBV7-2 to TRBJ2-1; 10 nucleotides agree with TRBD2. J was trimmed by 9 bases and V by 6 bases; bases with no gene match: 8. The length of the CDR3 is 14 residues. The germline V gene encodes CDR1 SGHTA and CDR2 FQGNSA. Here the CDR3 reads CASSPGLALGEQFF. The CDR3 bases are TGTGCCAGCAGTCCGGGACTAGCGCTCGGTGAGCAGTTCTTC.